This T cell receptor (beta chain) was found in a study of cytomegalovirus exposure and HLA in healthy donors. Concerning this clone itself: The target antigen is unknown.

Findings and caveats of the study: The study flagged about 160 TCR beta chains as cytomegalovirus-associated. Associated with HLA alleles at 0.05 false discovery rate in a later analysis were about 17,000 TCR beta sequences. The productive fraction for most TCR beta V segments was about 87% or about 30% in an earlier analysis. The CMV antigen specificity of a few CMV-associated chains was confirmed through in vitro analysis.

PCR amplification relied on 60 Vbeta primers (plus 13 Jbeta primers). TCRdb's table, derived via immunoSEQ multiplex PCR, lists solely in-frame clones and lacks some. Of under 200,000 clones listed, 80% are singletons. The CDR3 length is 15 residues. From germline, CDR1 is SGHKS and CDR2 YYEKEE (reference sequence). The V end lost 2 bases, the J end lost 0 bases, and 8 bases lay between the germline ends. The V and J genes are TRBV5-5 and TRBJ1-4; D possibly corresponds to TRBD1 (6 bases). The TCR originated in a man between 40 and 49 years old in good health and CMV-seronegative. The sample consisted of PBMCs. The CDR3 DNA reads TGTGCCAGCAGCTTAGGACAGACAACTAATGAAAAACTGTTTTTT. Amino acids: CASSLGQTTNEKLFF.